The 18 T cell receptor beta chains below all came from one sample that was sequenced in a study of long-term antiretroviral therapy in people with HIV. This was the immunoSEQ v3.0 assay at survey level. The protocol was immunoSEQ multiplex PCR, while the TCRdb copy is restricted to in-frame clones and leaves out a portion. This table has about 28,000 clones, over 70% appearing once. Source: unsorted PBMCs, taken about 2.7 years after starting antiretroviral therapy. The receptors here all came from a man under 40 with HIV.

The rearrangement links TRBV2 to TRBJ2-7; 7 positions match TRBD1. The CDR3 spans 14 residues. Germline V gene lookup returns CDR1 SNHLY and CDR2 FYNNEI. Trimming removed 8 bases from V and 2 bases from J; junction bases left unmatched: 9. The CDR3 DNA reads TGTGCCAGCCACACAGGGGTAGTACCCTACGAGCAGTACTTC. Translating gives CASHTGVVPYEQYF.

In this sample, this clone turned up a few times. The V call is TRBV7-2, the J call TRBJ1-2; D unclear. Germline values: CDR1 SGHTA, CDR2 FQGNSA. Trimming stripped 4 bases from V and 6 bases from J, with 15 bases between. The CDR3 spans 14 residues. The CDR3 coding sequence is TGTGCCAGCAGCTCTCCTATGGTAGGGAATGGCTACACCTTC. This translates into CASSSPMVGNGYTF.

Here the CDR3 DNA reads TGTGCCAGCAGCTTGGACGTTTATAGCAATCAGCCCCAGCATTTT. This codes for CASSLDVYSNQPQHF. V is TRBV7-2 and J is TRBJ1-5; D gene unclear. Germline assignment: CDR1 SGHTA and CDR2 FQGNSA. There are 15 residues in the CDR3. V shed 3 bases and J shed 0 bases, with 9 bases lying between them.

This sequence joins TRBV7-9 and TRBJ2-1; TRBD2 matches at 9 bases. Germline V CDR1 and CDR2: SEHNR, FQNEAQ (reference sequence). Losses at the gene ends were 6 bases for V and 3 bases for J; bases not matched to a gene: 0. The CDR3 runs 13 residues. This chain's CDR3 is CASRAGGYNEQFF. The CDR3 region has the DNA TGTGCCAGCAGAGCGGGAGGCTACAATGAGCAGTTCTTC.

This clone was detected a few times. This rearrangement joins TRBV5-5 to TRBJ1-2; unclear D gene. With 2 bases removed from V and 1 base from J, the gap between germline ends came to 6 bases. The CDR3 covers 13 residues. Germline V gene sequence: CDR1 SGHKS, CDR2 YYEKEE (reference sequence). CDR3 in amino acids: CASSFDLNYGYTF. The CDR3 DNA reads TGTGCCAGCAGCTTCGACCTTAACTATGGCTACACCTTC.

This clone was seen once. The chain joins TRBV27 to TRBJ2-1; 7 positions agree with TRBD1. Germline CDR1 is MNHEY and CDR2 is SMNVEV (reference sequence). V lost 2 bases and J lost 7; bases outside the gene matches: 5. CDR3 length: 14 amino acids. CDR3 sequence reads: CASSLTGQMNEQFF. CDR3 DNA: TGTGCCAGCAGTTTAACGGGACAGATGAATGAGCAGTTCTTC.

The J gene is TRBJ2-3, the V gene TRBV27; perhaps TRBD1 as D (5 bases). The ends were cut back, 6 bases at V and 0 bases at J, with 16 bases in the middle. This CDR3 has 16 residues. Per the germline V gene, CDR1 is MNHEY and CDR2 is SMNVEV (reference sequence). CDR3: CASSSPGKGSTDTQYF. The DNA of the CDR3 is TGTGCCAGCAGCTCCCCAGGGAAGGGTAGCACAGATACGCAGTATTTT.

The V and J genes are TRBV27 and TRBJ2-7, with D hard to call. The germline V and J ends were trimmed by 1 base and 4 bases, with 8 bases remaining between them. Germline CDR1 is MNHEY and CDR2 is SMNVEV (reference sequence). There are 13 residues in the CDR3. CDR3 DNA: TGTGCCAGCAGTTTATTGTCTTCTTACGAGCAGTACTTC. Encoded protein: CASSLLSSYEQYF.

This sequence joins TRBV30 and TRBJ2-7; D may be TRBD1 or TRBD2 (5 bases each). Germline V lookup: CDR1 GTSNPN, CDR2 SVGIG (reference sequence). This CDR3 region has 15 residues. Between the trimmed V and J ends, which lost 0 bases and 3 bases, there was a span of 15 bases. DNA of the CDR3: TGTGCCTGGAGTGTACAACGGGGACGGGGCTACGAGCAGTACTTC. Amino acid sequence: CAWSVQRGRGYEQYF.

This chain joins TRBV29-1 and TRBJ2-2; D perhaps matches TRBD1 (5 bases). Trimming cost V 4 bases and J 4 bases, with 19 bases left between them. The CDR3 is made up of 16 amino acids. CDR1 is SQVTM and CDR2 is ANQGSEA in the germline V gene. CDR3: CSVGWAVHQGTGELFF. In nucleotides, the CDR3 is TGCAGCGTTGGATGGGCAGTCCACCAGGGCACCGGGGAGCTGTTTTTT.

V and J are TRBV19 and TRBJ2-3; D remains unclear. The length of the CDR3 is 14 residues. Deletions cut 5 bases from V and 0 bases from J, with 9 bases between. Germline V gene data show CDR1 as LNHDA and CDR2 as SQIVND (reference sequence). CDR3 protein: CASSQKGSTDTQYF. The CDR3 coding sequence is TGTGCCAGTAGTCAGAAGGGTAGCACAGATACGCAGTATTTT.

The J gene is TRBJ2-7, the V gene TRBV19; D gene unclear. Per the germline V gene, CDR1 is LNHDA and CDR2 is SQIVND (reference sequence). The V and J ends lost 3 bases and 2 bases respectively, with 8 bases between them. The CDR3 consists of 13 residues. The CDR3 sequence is CASSIRTTYEQYF. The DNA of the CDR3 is TGTGCCAGTAGTATCCGTACCACCTACGAGCAGTACTTC.

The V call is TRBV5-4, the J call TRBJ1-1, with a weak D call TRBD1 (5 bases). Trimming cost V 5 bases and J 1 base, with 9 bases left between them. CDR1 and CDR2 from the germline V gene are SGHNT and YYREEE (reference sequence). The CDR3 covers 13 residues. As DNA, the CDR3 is TGTGCCAGCAGGCCCGGACAGAACACTGAAGCTTTCTTT. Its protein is CASRPGQNTEAFF.

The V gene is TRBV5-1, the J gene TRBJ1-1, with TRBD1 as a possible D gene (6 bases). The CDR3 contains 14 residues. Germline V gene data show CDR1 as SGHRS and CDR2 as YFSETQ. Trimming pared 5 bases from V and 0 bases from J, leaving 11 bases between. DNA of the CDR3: TGCGCCAGCAGATACAGGGACATGAACACTGAAGCTTTCTTT. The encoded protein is CASRYRDMNTEAFF.

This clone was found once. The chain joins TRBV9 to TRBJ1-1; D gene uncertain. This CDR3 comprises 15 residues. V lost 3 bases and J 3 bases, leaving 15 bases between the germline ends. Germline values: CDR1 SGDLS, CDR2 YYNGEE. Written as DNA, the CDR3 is TGTGCCAGCAGCGCACGGCCTGAGAGGTACACTGAAGCTTTCTTT. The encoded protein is CASSARPERYTEAFF.

The CDR3 nucleotides read TGCAGCGTTAGCGGGGGCACAGATACGCAGTATTTT. Translated, it gives CSVSGGTDTQYF. This rearrangement joins TRBV29-1 to TRBJ2-3; TRBD2 aligns across 7 bases. The CDR3 runs to 12 residues. The V gene end was trimmed by 5 bases and the J gene end by 1 base; junction bases not matched to a gene: 0. Germline-derived CDR1 and CDR2 are SQVTM and ANQGSEA.

Here the CDR3 reads CASSRDRVNTEAFF. As DNA, the CDR3 is TGTGCCAGCAGTCGCGACAGAGTCAACACTGAAGCTTTCTTT. The V and J genes are TRBV6-6 and TRBJ1-1, with D perhaps TRBD1 (5 bases). V was pared by 5 bases and J by 2 bases, with 12 bases between. Germline V lookup: CDR1 MNHNY, CDR2 SVGAGI (reference sequence). This CDR3 contains 14 residues.

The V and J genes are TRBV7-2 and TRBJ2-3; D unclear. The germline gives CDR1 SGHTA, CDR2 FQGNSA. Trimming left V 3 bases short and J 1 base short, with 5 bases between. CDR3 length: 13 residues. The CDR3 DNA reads TGTGCCAGCAGCTTTCGTCGCACAGATACGCAGTATTTT. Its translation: CASSFRRTDTQYF.